These 22 T cell receptor beta chains share one sample of origin, sequenced in a study of graft-versus-host responses after intestinal transplantation. Repertoires were generated with immunoSEQ multiplex PCR, while TCRdb's copy carries only in-frame clones and drops some. The sample shows approximately 5,500 clones, approximately 28% of them seen only once. The sample in question was alloreactive CD4+ T cells from a mixed lymphocyte reaction culture, obtained before transplantation. Subset denoted: CFSE-low proliferating T cells sorted from roughly six-day pre-transplant mixed lymphocyte reaction (GvH or HvG direction). The source of these receptors is a human patient who was an organ donor for intestinal transplantation.

This clone has just a few counts. The chain recombines TRBV6-1 with TRBJ1-1; D uncertain. CDR3 length equals 10 residues. Germline V gene sequence: CDR1 MNHNS, CDR2 SASEGT. V lost 7 bases to trimming and J lost 7 bases, with 7 bases between them. CDR3 bases: TGTGCCAGCATAGACATTGAAGCTTTCTTT. Translated, it gives CASIDIEAFF.

This chain links TRBV7-9 with TRBJ1-1, with a weak D call TRBD1 (6 bases). The CDR3 length is 15 residues. V gave up 3 bases and J gave up 6 bases, with 17 bases separating them. Germline V gene sequence: CDR1 SEHNR, CDR2 FQNEAQ (reference sequence). The CDR3 spells CASSLIIVTGSEAFF. DNA for the CDR3: TGTGCCAGCAGCTTGATAATCGTGACAGGTTCTGAAGCTTTCTTT.

V usage is TRBV19 and J usage is TRBJ1-5, with 9 bases identical to TRBD1. The CDR3 has 16 amino acids. CDR1 and CDR2 (germline): LNHDA, SQIVND (reference sequence). Trimming took 6 bases from V and 6 from J; bases not matched to a gene: 12. In nucleotides, the CDR3 is TGTGCCAGTAGATCCCGGGACAGGGACAGAGGTCAGCCCCAGCATTTT. Encoded protein: CASRSRDRDRGQPQHF. Combining the CDR3 with reference TRBV19 and TRBJ1-5 gives the whole variable domain DGGITQSPKYLFRKEGQNVTLSCEQNLNHDAMYWYRQDPGQGLRLIYYSQIVNDFQKGDIAEGYSVSREKKESFPLTVTSAQKNPTAFYLCASRSRDRDRGQPQHFGDGTRLSIL.

This clone was detected only a few times. The chain links TRBV6-1 to TRBJ2-7; maybe TRBD1 (6 bases). Germline CDR1 and CDR2: MNHNS and SASEGT. This CDR3 is 14 amino acids long. Between the trimmed V and J ends, which lost 6 bases and 3 bases, there was a span of 15 bases. The CDR3 DNA reads TGTGCCAGCAGCCGATCTCCCAGGGGCTACGAGCAGTACTTC. Translated: CASSRSPRGYEQYF.

This clone was observed a few times. Germline and junction disagree at one end, which may indicate a read error. Other nucleotide sequences in the sample specify the same CDR3. The rearrangement joins TRBV29-1 to TRBJ2-3; 11 nucleotides match TRBD2. This CDR3 contains 13 residues. Per germline, CDR1 SQVTM and CDR2 ANQGSEA. CDR3 nucleotide sequence: TGCAGCGTTAGAGGGGTAGCGGGGGGGAGGTCGGATTTT. It is translated as CSVRGVAGGRSDF.

This clone is labeled as large. The rearrangement uses TRBV27 and TRBJ1-3, with D perhaps matching TRBD1 (5 bases). The V end lost 3 bases, the J end lost 4 bases, and 7 bases lay between the germline ends. The CDR3 length is 13 residues. Germline lookup yields CDR1 MNHEY and CDR2 SMNVEV (reference sequence). CDR3 sequence: CASSLGRGNTIYF. CDR3 DNA: TGTGCCAGCAGTTTGGGGCGCGGAAACACCATATATTTT.

This clone was counted between two and nine times. V gene TRBV11-3 combines with J gene TRBJ2-5; D may match TRBD1 or TRBD2 (5 bases each). The ends were cut back, 5 bases at V and 2 bases at J, with 21 bases in the middle. This CDR3 is 17 amino acids long. Germline CDR1 SGHNT, CDR2 YENEEA. The CDR3 protein is CASSLVLGPGPQETQYF. CDR3 bases: TGTGCCAGCAGCCTGGTGCTGGGGCCGGGGCCTCAAGAGACCCAGTACTTC.

CDR3 sequence (DNA): TGTGCCAGCTCACCAAGTCTGACGGAGAGGGCTTACGAGCAGTACTTC. Translating gives CASSPSLTERAYEQYF. This chain joins TRBV18 and TRBJ2-7; D may be TRBD2 (5 bases). The germline CDR1 and CDR2 sequences are KGHSH and LQKENI. V was shortened by 2 bases and J by 4 bases, with 18 bases between the two germline ends. The CDR3 length is 16 residues.

This clone has a single count. The chain employs TRBV5-1 and TRBJ2-7; D is ambiguous. CDR3 length: 11 residues. Trimming pared 4 bases from V and 0 bases from J, leaving 2 bases between. Germline CDR1 is SGHRS and CDR2 is YFSETQ. The CDR3 DNA is TGCGCCAGCAGCGCCTCCTACGAGCAGTACTTC. Translated: CASSASYEQYF. Combining the CDR3 with reference TRBV5-1 and TRBJ2-7 gives the whole variable domain KAGVTQTPRYLIKTRGQQVTLSCSPISGHRSVSWYQQTPGQGLQFLFEYFSETQRNKGNFPGRFSGRQFSNSRSEMNVSTLELGDSALYLCASSASYEQYFGPGTRLTVT.

Regarding this clone: This may stem from a read error, because a much larger clone lies one nucleotide away. Other nucleotide sequences from this sample produce the same CDR3. The chain joins TRBV4-1 to TRBJ2-6; 7 positions agree with TRBD2. The CDR3 is made up of 15 amino acids. With 0 bases clipped from V and 9 bases from J, the junction kept 5 bases outside the gene matches. Germline V lookup: CDR1 MGHRA, CDR2 YSYEKL. The CDR3 region has the DNA TGCGCCAGCAGCCAAGATCCCGGGGGGTTCAACGTCCTGACTTTC. Its protein product is CASSQDPGGFNVLTF.

By frequency in the sample, this clone is medium-sized. V and J are TRBV6-6 and TRBJ2-7; TRBD1 matches 8 bases. The CDR3 runs 14 residues. The trim removed 2 bases at V and 0 bases at J, leaving 0 bases unmatched. Germline-derived CDR1 and CDR2 are MNHNY and SVGAGI (reference sequence). DNA for the CDR3: TGTGCCAGCAGTTACACAGGGGGCTCCTACGAGCAGTACTTC. This gives the protein CASSYTGGSYEQYF.

This chain links TRBV14 with TRBJ2-1; TRBD2 matches at 14 bases. Germline V gene data show CDR1 as SGHDN and CDR2 as FVKESK. J gave up 7 bases and V 4 bases, and 9 bases lay outside the gene matches. The CDR3 is 17 amino acids. CDR3 protein: CASSRPGTSGSKNEQFF. CDR3 DNA: TGTGCCAGCAGCCGTCCCGGGACTAGCGGGAGTAAAAATGAGCAGTTCTTC.

Many counts were recorded for this clone. This chain joins TRBV6-6 and TRBJ1-1; D not resolved. The CDR3 runs 14 residues. The V gene's germline CDR1 is MNHNY and CDR2 SVGAGI (reference sequence). V lost 0 bases and J lost 0, with 5 bases in between. The CDR3 protein is CASSYSGLNTEAFF. CDR3 bases: TGTGCCAGCAGTTACTCCGGACTGAACACTGAAGCTTTCTTT.

The chain has TRBV7-8 and TRBJ1-2; no clear D gene. The germline V gene encodes CDR1 SGHVS and CDR2 FQNEAQ. This CDR3 is built from 13 residues. Trimming shortened V by 0 bases and J by 2 bases, and 4 bases separated the two germline ends. The CDR3 protein is CASSLAGNYGYTF. Here the CDR3 DNA reads TGTGCCAGCAGCTTAGCAGGGAACTATGGCTACACCTTC. Looking up the rest from reference TRBV7-8 and TRBJ1-2 gives the full variable domain: GAGVSQSPRYKVAKRGQDVALRCDPISGHVSLFWYQQALGQGPEFLTYFQNEAQLDKSGLPSDRFFAERPEGSVSTLKIQRTQQEDSAVYLCASSLAGNYGYTFGSGTRLTVV.

The genes are TRBV6-6 and TRBJ1-2, with D hard to call. Germline values: CDR1 MNHNY, CDR2 SVGAGI (reference sequence). The CDR3 runs to 12 residues. The germline V and J ends were trimmed by 5 bases and 3 bases, with 7 bases remaining between them. The CDR3 nucleotides read TGTGCCAGCAGTCCCTCAGACTATGGCTACACCTTC. As protein: CASSPSDYGYTF.

This clone is large (0.1 to 1%) by share. The CDR3 here is CASSKEQGNYGYTF. In DNA, the CDR3 is TGTGCCAGCAGCAAGGAACAGGGCAACTATGGCTACACCTTC. This sequence joins TRBV2 and TRBJ1-2, with D possibly matching TRBD1 (6 bases). The CDR3 runs to 14 residues. From germline, CDR1 is SNHLY and CDR2 FYNNEI. Trimming took off 6 bases at V and 2 bases at J, with 13 bases between the two ends.

This clone has a handful of counts. The genes are TRBV11-3 and TRBJ1-1, with D hard to call. The CDR3 is made up of 13 amino acids. CDR1 SGHNT and CDR2 YENEEA come from the germline V gene. Deletions cut 3 bases from V and 0 bases from J, with 5 bases between. DNA for the CDR3: TGTGCCAGCAGCTTGTTAATGAACACTGAAGCTTTCTTT. Protein sequence: CASSLLMNTEAFF.

This clone was seen a handful of times. The genes are TRBV7-9 and TRBJ1-2; TRBD1 matches at 7 bases. Per germline, CDR1 SEHNR and CDR2 FQNEAQ (reference sequence). V shed 4 bases and J 1 base; nucleotides not matched to a gene: 15. The CDR3 contains 18 residues. The chain's CDR3 is CASSSQGVPATDNYGYTF. CDR3 in DNA: TGTGCCAGCAGCTCGCAGGGGGTCCCAGCTACCGATAACTATGGCTACACCTTC. Full variable domain (rest looked up from reference TRBV7-9 and TRBJ1-2): DTGVSQNPRHKITKRGQNVTFRCDPISEHNRLYWYRQTLGQGPEFLTYFQNEAQLEKSRLLSDRFSAERPKGSFSTLEIQRTEQGDSAMYLCASSSQGVPATDNYGYTFGSGTRLTVV.

The sample holds a few counts of this clone. The chain uses TRBV5-6 and TRBJ2-5, with D perhaps TRBD2 (5 bases). V lost 1 base, J lost 1 base, and 8 bases lay in between. Germline V CDR1 and CDR2: SGHDT, YYEEEE. The CDR3 is made up of 14 amino acids. CDR3 nucleotide sequence: TGTGCCAGCAGCTTGTTCGGGGTCCAAGAGACCCAGTACTTC. This codes for CASSLFGVQETQYF.

J is TRBJ2-3 and V is TRBV11-3; 9 nucleotides align to TRBD2. The CDR3 has 18 amino acids. V trimming: 5 bases; J trimming: 2 bases; junction bases outside the gene matches: 14. In germline, CDR1 is SGHNT, CDR2 YENEEA. In nucleotides, the CDR3 is TGTGCCAGCAGCCCTCGCATAGCGGGGGCTCAAAACACAGATACGCAGTATTTT. The encoded protein is CASSPRIAGAQNTDTQYF.

This clone was counted between two and nine times. The chain carries TRBV7-2 and TRBJ2-5; 11 bases agree with TRBD2. Germline lookup yields CDR1 SGHTA and CDR2 FQGNSA. Trimming cost V 0 bases and J 5 bases; bases outside gene matches: 8. The CDR3 is 17 amino acids. This chain's CDR3 is CASSLALAGGSRETQYF. The CDR3 coding sequence is TGTGCCAGCAGCTTAGCCCTAGCGGGGGGTTCAAGGGAGACCCAGTACTTC.

The chain has TRBV7-6 and TRBJ1-4; D is unresolved. V was cut by 4 bases and J by 8 bases, with 14 bases left in between. The germline gives CDR1 SGHVS, CDR2 FNYEAQ. The CDR3 loop spans 14 amino acids. CDR3 sequence (DNA): TGTGCCAGCAGCTCGTTAAGCCCATCAGAAAAACTGTTTTTT. This codes for CASSSLSPSEKLFF.